This TCR beta chain derives from a study of OX40 agonist ivuxolimab in advanced cancers. Here immunoSEQ multiplex PCR was the method, and the copy in TCRdb shows in-frame clones only, minus some. The top ten hold approximately 4% of the sample, which has more than 55,000 clones, about 88% seen once. CDR3 length: 14 residues. Per germline, CDR1 SGHRS and CDR2 YFSETQ. Between the trimmed V and J ends, which lost 4 bases and 2 bases, there was a span of 12 bases. Sequences were derived from CD4+ or CD8+ T cells sorted from blood, sampled in a trial of the OX40 agonist ivuxolimab. This rearrangement joins TRBV5-1 to TRBJ2-5; no reliable D call. The clonotype originates from an adult with an advanced solid tumor such as melanoma, head and neck, liver or kidney cancer. CDR3 sequence reads: CASSVLTAQETQYF. The CDR3 DNA is TGCGCCAGCAGCGTCTTAACGGCACAAGAGACCCAGTACTTC. Together with reference TRBV5-1 and TRBJ2-5, the CDR3 gives the full variable domain: KAGVTQTPRYLIKTRGQQVTLSCSPISGHRSVSWYQQTPGQGLQFLFEYFSETQRNKGNFPGRFSGRQFSNSRSEMNVSTLELGDSALYLCASSVLTAQETQYFGPGTRLLVL.